The 14 T cell receptor beta chains listed next were all sequenced from one sample in a study of shared clonotypes between healthy human individuals. The method was immunoSEQ multiplex PCR; TCRdb's version includes in-frame clones alone and lacks a portion of them. Among millions of clones listed, over 85% were seen once. Sequencing was done on a sample of naive CD4+ T cells from PBMCs. Subset denoted: CD45RA+ positively selected. These receptors were collected from a man younger than 35 in good health. Some clones in this sample may be carry-over from other donors' samples.

The V call is TRBV11-2, the J call TRBJ1-3; TRBD1 matches 8 bases. The ends lost 4 bases at V and 4 bases at J; junction bases unmatched: 3. The CDR3 is 14 residues long. Per germline, CDR1 SGHAT and CDR2 FQNNGV. The CDR3 DNA reads TGTGCCAGCAGCTCCAGGGGGCGCGGAAACACCATATATTTT. It specifies CASSSRGRGNTIYF.

This clone appeared a few times. The chain joins TRBV6-1 to TRBJ1-1, with 7 bases lining up with TRBD1. The V gene's germline CDR1 is MNHNS and CDR2 SASEGT. J gave up 6 bases and V 5 bases, and 9 bases lay outside the gene matches. The CDR3 contains 14 residues. Written as DNA, the CDR3 is TGTGCCAGCAGTCTTACAGGGGTGGATGCTGAAGCTTTCTTT. It translates to CASSLTGVDAEAFF.

This clone was seen a few times. This chain uses TRBV4-2 with TRBJ1-4; 9 nucleotides align to TRBD1. Trimming took 0 bases from V and 8 from J; bases not matched to a gene: 10. From germline, CDR1 is LGHNA and CDR2 YNFKEQ. The CDR3 is 17 amino acids. Written as DNA, the CDR3 is TGTGCCAGCAGCCAAGAACCCCCCGGGACAGGGTACGAAAAACTGTTTTTT. It translates to CASSQEPPGTGYEKLFF.

A remark on this clone: Its ends do not fully match the called genes, so a read error is possible. Other DNA sequences in this sample translate to the same CDR3. The chain recombines TRBV12-5 with TRBJ2-1; perhaps D is TRBD1 or TRBD2 (5 bases each). This CDR3 has 12 residues. The germline V gene has CDR1 LGHNT and CDR2 FRNRAP. DNA of the CDR3: TGTGCTAGCGGTTTGGGACGGAATGAGCAGTTCTTC. This encodes CASGLGRNEQFF.

Notes on this clone: Other nucleotide sequences from this sample produce the same CDR3. The rearrangement joins TRBV7-3 to TRBJ1-1; D unresolved. The V gene lost 2 bases and the J gene lost 1 base, with 5 bases spanning the gap. This CDR3 spans 13 amino acids. Germline values: CDR1 SGHTA, CDR2 FQGTGA. The CDR3 is CASSLSGNTEAFF. The CDR3 DNA follows: TGTGCCAGCAGCTTATCGGGGAACACTGAAGCTTTCTTT.

The chain couples TRBV9 to TRBJ2-2; 8 bases agree with TRBD2. The CDR3 is made up of 15 amino acids. The V gene's germline CDR1 is SGDLS and CDR2 YYNGEE. Germline trimming cut 4 bases from V and 2 bases from J; bases unmatched to any gene: 4. CDR3 region: CASSLSGRNTGELFF. The DNA of the CDR3 is TGTGCCAGCAGCCTCAGCGGGAGAAACACCGGGGAGCTGTTTTTT.

This clone was counted a single time. J is TRBJ1-5 and V is TRBV5-1; possibly TRBD1 for D (6 bases). The V end lost 5 bases, the J end lost 2 bases, and 11 bases lay between the germline ends. This CDR3 region has 14 residues. Germline values: CDR1 SGHRS, CDR2 YFSETQ. CDR3 in amino acids: CASSSGEGNQPQHF. The CDR3 DNA sequence: TGCGCCAGCAGTTCAGGGGAGGGCAATCAGCCCCAGCATTTT.

This chain uses TRBV5-1 with TRBJ2-2; 7 positions agree with TRBD1. CDR1 SGHRS and CDR2 YFSETQ come from the germline V gene. V lost 2 bases and J lost 1; bases outside the gene matches: 11. The CDR3 runs 18 residues. The CDR3 DNA reads TGCGCCAGCAGCTTAAGGGGCCGACAGGGAAAGAACACCGGGGAGCTGTTTTTT. Its protein product is CASSLRGRQGKNTGELFF.

The V call is TRBV28, the J call TRBJ2-2; TRBD1 matches 9 bases. This CDR3 is 15 amino acids long. Germline-derived CDR1 and CDR2 are MDHEN and SYDVKM. V lost 3 bases and J lost 3; bases outside the gene matches: 2. CDR3 in amino acids: CASSFRTGDTGELFF. As DNA, the CDR3 is TGTGCCAGCAGTTTTCGGACAGGGGACACCGGGGAGCTGTTTTTT.

With regard to this clone: This sample includes further DNA sequences coding for the same CDR3. The chain joins TRBV6-5 to TRBJ2-5; 8 nucleotides match TRBD2. Germline assignment: CDR1 MNHEY and CDR2 SVGAGI. This CDR3 comprises 13 residues. Trimming cost V 6 bases and J 5 bases; bases outside gene matches: 5. DNA for the CDR3: TGTGCCAGCAGGTCTCCGGGAGGGGAGACCCAGTACTTC. Translation: CASRSPGGETQYF.

This clone was detected once. This same CDR3 is encoded by further DNA sequences in the sample. The V gene is TRBV27, the J gene TRBJ1-1, with D possibly matching TRBD1 (6 bases). V was clipped by 3 bases and J by 2 bases, with 10 bases between them. CDR3 length: 14 residues. The germline CDR1 and CDR2 sequences are MNHEY and SMNVEV (reference sequence). The CDR3 region is CASSFRGLNTEAFF. The CDR3 DNA is TGTGCCAGCAGTTTCAGGGGCCTTAACACTGAAGCTTTCTTT.

The gene calls are TRBV28 and TRBJ1-1, with D possibly being TRBD1 (6 bases). This CDR3 is built from 16 residues. The V gene's germline CDR1 is MDHEN and CDR2 SYDVKM. The V gene lost 5 bases and the J gene lost 1 base, with 17 bases spanning the gap. CDR3 residues: CASSRGGTLKNTEAFF. In DNA, the CDR3 is TGTGCCAGCAGTCGAGGGGGGACTCTCAAGAACACTGAAGCTTTCTTT.

Of note for this clone: Other nucleotide sequences in the sample specify the same CDR3. The V call is TRBV5-1, the J call TRBJ2-1; 10 bases agree with TRBD2. Germline CDR1 and CDR2: SGHRS and YFSETQ. The CDR3 is 15 residues long. With V trimmed by 0 bases and J by 5 bases, 2 bases remained unmatched. The CDR3 DNA reads as TGCGCCAGCAGCTTGGTAACTAGCGGGAACAATGAGCAGTTCTTC. This sequence encodes CASSLVTSGNNEQFF.

The rearrangement joins TRBV19 to TRBJ2-7, with 8 bases identical to TRBD1. The V gene end was trimmed by 8 bases and the J gene end by 5 bases; junction bases not matched to a gene: 8. The CDR3 covers 13 residues. Germline V gene lookup returns CDR1 LNHDA and CDR2 SQIVND (reference sequence). CDR3 sequence (DNA): TGTGCCAGTTCCTTTAAACAGGGGGACGAGCAGTACTTC. Translated, it gives CASSFKQGDEQYF.